Each of the 31 T cell receptor beta chains below was sequenced from the same sample in a study of T cell responses to AZD1222 COVID-19 vaccine. Using immunoSEQ multiplex PCR, the repertoire was profiled, and TCRdb retains in-frame clones only, with some absent. The sample holds approximately 100,000 clones, around nine tenths seen once. Sequenced material: peripheral blood, taken on day 0 of AZD1222 vaccination. The receptors shown here come from an adult in good health.

V and J are TRBV5-4 and TRBJ1-1; weak D call: TRBD1 (6 bases). This CDR3 region has 13 residues. The germline CDR1 and CDR2 sequences are SGHNT and YYREEE (reference sequence). Trimming pared 4 bases from V and 1 base from J, leaving 8 bases between. CDR3 sequence: CASSRGQNTEAFF. The CDR3 DNA reads TGTGCCAGCAGCCGGGGACAGAACACTGAAGCTTTCTTT.

A single count supports this clone. The chain links TRBV5-1 to TRBJ2-7; 8 nucleotides agree with TRBD2. This CDR3 is 15 amino acids long. Germline V lookup: CDR1 SGHRS, CDR2 YFSETQ. Trimming took 5 bases from V and 1 from J; bases not matched to a gene: 8. Here the CDR3 DNA reads TGCGCCAGCAGTTCGCCTAGCGGGCTTTCCTACGAGCAGTACTTC. Amino acid sequence: CASSSPSGLSYEQYF. The whole variable domain, filled in from reference TRBV5-1 and TRBJ2-7, reads KAGVTQTPRYLIKTRGQQVTLSCSPISGHRSVSWYQQTPGQGLQFLFEYFSETQRNKGNFPGRFSGRQFSNSRSEMNVSTLELGDSALYLCASSSPSGLSYEQYFGPGTRLTVT.

The table lists this clone with a few counts. The rearrangement joins TRBV7-8 to TRBJ2-2, with TRBD2 as a possible D gene (7 bases). The V and J ends lost 5 bases and 1 base respectively, with 17 bases between them. CDR3 length: 17 amino acids. CDR1 is SGHVS and CDR2 is FQNEAQ in the germline V gene. In nucleotides, the CDR3 is TGTGCCAGCAGCCTGCGGCCGGGGGGCCGGAACACCGGGGAGCTGTTTTTT. Its protein product is CASSLRPGGRNTGELFF.

The genes are TRBV28 and TRBJ2-1, with D possibly being TRBD1 or TRBD2 (6 bases each). The CDR3 extends over 13 amino acids. The V gene lost 5 bases and the J gene lost 12 bases, with 17 bases spanning the gap. CDR1 and CDR2 from the germline V gene are MDHEN and SYDVKM. CDR3 sequence: CASSTGAEERQFF. The DNA of the CDR3 is TGTGCCAGCAGTACGGGGGCGGAAGAGCGGCAGTTCTTC.

V is TRBV19 and J is TRBJ2-2; no clear D. The CDR3 extends over 14 amino acids. Trimming took off 1 base at V and 4 bases at J, with 7 bases between the two ends. Looked up from germline, CDR1 is LNHDA and CDR2 is SQIVND (reference sequence). The CDR3 DNA reads as TGTGCCAGTAGTATAGCCCTGGGCACCGGGGAGCTGTTTTTT. It translates to CASSIALGTGELFF.

V is TRBV6-1 and J is TRBJ2-3, with 9 bases lining up with TRBD2. The CDR3 runs 15 residues. CDR1 is MNHNS and CDR2 is SASEGT in the germline V gene. The J segment lost 1 base and the V segment lost 4 bases, leaving 3 bases of the junction unmatched. The chain's CDR3 is CASSAERGGTDTQYF. CDR3 nucleotide sequence: TGTGCCAGCAGTGCGGAGCGGGGGGGCACAGATACGCAGTATTTT.

The chain couples TRBV4-1 to TRBJ1-2; TRBD1 agrees at 9 bases. After removal of 8 bases from V and 4 bases from J, the junction contained 8 bases not matched to a gene. This CDR3 is built from 14 residues. From germline, CDR1 is MGHRA and CDR2 YSYEKL. CDR3 loop: CASEPDRGSYGYTF. CDR3 in DNA: TGCGCCAGCGAACCGGACAGGGGTAGCTATGGCTACACCTTC.

V gene TRBV5-4 combines with J gene TRBJ2-3; D is ambiguous. The CDR3 sequence is 15 residues long. CDR1 SGHNT and CDR2 YYREEE come from the germline V gene (reference sequence). The V end lost 1 base, the J end lost 2 bases, and 11 bases lay between the germline ends. The CDR3 sequence: CASSLYSGFTDTQYF. The CDR3, as DNA: TGTGCCAGCAGCTTGTATTCCGGTTTCACAGATACGCAGTATTTT.

This clone was counted only a few times. The chain is built from TRBV27 and TRBJ1-5; unclear D gene. Germline lookup yields CDR1 MNHEY and CDR2 SMNVEV (reference sequence). The CDR3 sequence is 13 residues long. Trimming took off 6 bases at V and 7 bases at J, with 13 bases between the two ends. Written as DNA, the CDR3 is TGTGCCAGCAGGTTCGGACCGAGGCAGCCCCAGCATTTT. Its protein is CASRFGPRQPQHF.

This clone was counted only a few times. CDR3: CASSSDRTGRADTQYF. CDR3 DNA sequence: TGTGCCAGCAGCTCGGACAGGACGGGGAGGGCAGATACGCAGTATTTT. The V call is TRBV7-9, the J call TRBJ2-3; either TRBD1 or TRBD2 may supply D (7 bases each). V was cut by 4 bases and J by 4 bases, with 18 bases left in between. Per the germline V gene, CDR1 is SEHNR and CDR2 is FQNEAQ (reference sequence). The CDR3 totals 16 residues.

The table lists this clone with a count of one. This chain uses TRBV27 with TRBJ2-1; no clear D. Germline lookup yields CDR1 MNHEY and CDR2 SMNVEV (reference sequence). This CDR3 spans 15 amino acids. Deletions cut 2 bases from V and 4 bases from J, with 12 bases between. CDR3 sequence (DNA): TGTGCCAGCAGTTTACGGGCGGTGGGGTACAATGAGCAGTTCTTC. Amino acids: CASSLRAVGYNEQFF.

The chain uses TRBV6-4 and TRBJ2-4, with 8 bases fitting TRBD1. V lost 9 bases and J lost 0; bases outside the gene matches: 10. The CDR3 spans 16 residues. The germline V gene has CDR1 MRHNA and CDR2 SNTAGT. The chain's CDR3 is CARRTGLVLAKNIQYF. CDR3 nucleotide sequence: TGTGCCAGAAGGACAGGGCTGGTTCTAGCCAAAAACATTCAGTACTTC.

V is TRBV19 and J is TRBJ1-3; weak D call: TRBD1 (5 bases). The CDR3 has 12 amino acids. Germline CDR1 is LNHDA and CDR2 is SQIVND (reference sequence). Trimming took 3 bases from V and 10 from J, leaving 10 bases between them. The CDR3 region has the DNA TGTGCCAGTAGTATCCCCAGGGAAACCATATATTTT. Protein sequence: CASSIPRETIYF.

This clone has a single count. J is TRBJ1-3 and V is TRBV7-9, with TRBD1 identical over 8 bases. V gave up 1 base and J gave up 4 bases; unmatched junction bases: 6. The CDR3 length is 16 residues. Germline assignment: CDR1 SEHNR and CDR2 FQNEAQ (reference sequence). CDR3 sequence (DNA): TGTGCCAGCAGCTTAGGAGACGGGACAGGAGGAAACACCATATATTTT. Its translation: CASSLGDGTGGNTIYF. The variable domain in full, completed from reference TRBV7-9 and TRBJ1-3, reads DTGVSQNPRHKITKRGQNVTFRCDPISEHNRLYWYRQTLGQGPEFLTYFQNEAQLEKSRLLSDRFSAERPKGSFSTLEIQRTEQGDSAMYLCASSLGDGTGGNTIYFGEGSWLTVV.

This chain uses TRBV18 with TRBJ1-1, with a weak D call TRBD1 (5 bases). CDR1 is KGHSH and CDR2 is LQKENI in the germline V gene. The germline V and J ends were trimmed by 2 bases and 1 base, with 17 bases remaining between them. This CDR3 comprises 17 residues. CDR3 DNA: TGTGCCAGCTCACCAAGGGCAGGGTTTGCATCGAACACTGAAGCTTTCTTT. This codes for CASSPRAGFASNTEAFF.

The V and J genes are TRBV11-2 and TRBJ2-7; D not certain. The CDR3 extends over 12 amino acids. V lost 2 bases and J lost 1, with 3 bases in between. Germline CDR1 SGHAT, CDR2 FQNNGV. The CDR3 sequence is CASSLNSYEQYF. The CDR3 DNA reads as TGTGCCAGCAGCTTAAATTCCTACGAGCAGTACTTC.

V gene TRBV28 combines with J gene TRBJ1-2; a weak D match, TRBD1 (5 bases). There are 14 residues in the CDR3. The ends were cut back, 4 bases at V and 4 bases at J, with 13 bases in the middle. CDR1 is MDHEN and CDR2 is SYDVKM in the germline V gene. In DNA, the CDR3 is TGTGCCAGCAGTTCTCAGGGTTGGAGCTATGGCTACACCTTC. Translating gives CASSSQGWSYGYTF.

The chain recombines TRBV29-1 with TRBJ2-2; TRBD1 matches at 9 bases. The length of the CDR3 is 14 residues. The germline V gene has CDR1 SQVTM and CDR2 ANQGSEA. Trimming cost V 7 bases and J 6 bases; bases outside gene matches: 9. Written as DNA, the CDR3 is TGCAGCGGATCCGGGACAGGGATTCCCGGGGAGCTGTTTTTT. This translates into CSGSGTGIPGELFF.

The chain employs TRBV7-8 and TRBJ2-5; possibly TRBD1 for D (5 bases). Germline V lookup: CDR1 SGHVS, CDR2 FQNEAQ. Trimming shortened V by 5 bases and J by 1 base, and 11 bases separated the two germline ends. This CDR3 contains 14 residues. This CDR3 is CASSPTRVQETQYF. As DNA, the CDR3 is TGTGCCAGCAGCCCTACCAGGGTCCAAGAGACCCAGTACTTC.

This chain's CDR3 is CASSDRPGTAFGGNQPQHF. CDR3 coding DNA: TGTGCCAGCAGTGATCGTCCCGGGACGGCTTTTGGGGGCAATCAGCCCCAGCATTTT. The J gene is TRBJ1-5, the V gene TRBV27, with D possibly being TRBD1 (5 bases). The CDR3 consists of 19 residues. CDR1 is MNHEY and CDR2 is SMNVEV in the germline V gene (reference sequence). With 5 bases removed from V and 2 bases from J, the gap between germline ends came to 25 bases.

The V call is TRBV5-1, the J call TRBJ2-3; 8 nucleotides agree with TRBD2. The CDR3 is 18 amino acids. After removal of 0 bases from V and 0 bases from J, the junction contained 9 bases not matched to a gene. Germline V gene lookup returns CDR1 SGHRS and CDR2 YFSETQ. The CDR3 reads CASSLAPGSGVSTDTQYF. The CDR3 nucleotides are TGCGCCAGCAGCTTGGCCCCGGGTAGCGGGGTTAGCACAGATACGCAGTATTTT.

This clone came up a few times. The chain combines TRBV19 with TRBJ2-1, with a possible D match to TRBD2 (6 bases). Germline V gene sequence: CDR1 LNHDA, CDR2 SQIVND (reference sequence). The CDR3 is 14 residues long. Trimming shortened V by 5 bases and J by 8 bases, and 16 bases separated the two germline ends. CDR3 loop: CASSGAGFVDEQFF. Written as DNA, the CDR3 is TGTGCCAGTAGTGGTGCGGGATTTGTGGATGAGCAGTTCTTC.

The chain carries TRBV2 and TRBJ2-6, with 13 bases aligning to TRBD2. CDR1 and CDR2 from the germline V gene are SNHLY and FYNNEI. The ends lost 4 bases at V and 0 bases at J; junction bases unmatched: 0. The CDR3 totals 17 residues. The CDR3 DNA follows: TGTGCCAGCAGTGGACTAGCGGGGGGCTCTGGGGCCAACGTCCTGACTTTC. Its protein product is CASSGLAGGSGANVLTF.

This clone appeared a few times. The chain carries TRBV27 and TRBJ2-7, with 14 nucleotides matching TRBD2. V dropped 5 bases and J dropped 5; count of bases not matched to a gene: 5. The CDR3 length is 15 residues. Germline V CDR1 and CDR2: MNHEY, SMNVEV (reference sequence). CDR3 in DNA: TGTGCCAGCAGTCCCGGGACTAGCGGGAGCAACGAGCAGTACTTC. This sequence encodes CASSPGTSGSNEQYF.

Written as DNA, the CDR3 is TGTGCCAGCAGCTTGGACTCTGGGGCCAACGTCCTGACTTTC. As protein: CASSLDSGANVLTF. The rearrangement joins TRBV5-4 to TRBJ2-6; the D is unclear. The CDR3 has 14 residues. The germline V gene encodes CDR1 SGHNT and CDR2 YYREEE (reference sequence). V lost 0 bases to trimming and J lost 0 bases, with 1 base between them.

This sequence joins TRBV5-8 and TRBJ1-4; D remains unclear. Germline V gives CDR1 SGHTS, CDR2 YDEGEE. V lost 3 bases, J lost 5 bases, and 8 bases lay in between. The CDR3 sequence is 13 residues long. CDR3 sequence (DNA): TGTGCCAGCAGCTCGTGGGGAAATGAAAAACTGTTTTTT. It encodes CASSSWGNEKLFF.

This chain joins TRBV4-1 and TRBJ1-4; D is perhaps TRBD1 (5 bases). This CDR3 contains 13 residues. The V gene lost 7 bases and the J gene lost 5 bases, with 11 bases spanning the gap. CDR1 and CDR2 from the germline V gene are MGHRA and YSYEKL. The DNA for the CDR3 is TGCGCCAGCACCAGGGACCCGAATGAAAAACTGTTTTTT. This codes for CASTRDPNEKLFF.

J is TRBJ1-3 and V is TRBV3-1 (or the pseudogene TRBV3-2), with D unresolved. Between the trimmed V and J ends, which lost 3 bases and 3 bases, there was a span of 9 bases. Germline V gene sequence: CDR1 LGHDT, CDR2 YNNKEL (reference sequence). The CDR3 has 14 amino acids. Here the CDR3 DNA reads TGTGCCAGCAGCCAGTCTAATTTTGGAAACACCATATATTTT. This translates into CASSQSNFGNTIYF.

V and J are TRBV5-1 and TRBJ1-6; the match to TRBD1 covers 10 bases. Germline V gene lookup returns CDR1 SGHRS and CDR2 YFSETQ. V gave up 5 bases and J gave up 8 bases; unmatched junction bases: 4. The CDR3 is 14 amino acids. The CDR3 nucleotides read TGCGCCAGCAGATCCGGGACAGGGGATTCACCCCTCCACTTT. Encoded protein: CASRSGTGDSPLHF.

V usage is TRBV6-4 and J usage is TRBJ2-4; possibly TRBD2 for D (6 bases). V gave up 6 bases and J gave up 9 bases, with 18 bases separating them. Germline assignment: CDR1 MRHNA and CDR2 SNTAGT. The CDR3 loop spans 14 amino acids. For the CDR3, the DNA is TGTGCCAGCAGCGACCGGGGGTGGGGCAGCATTCAGTACTTC. Amino acid sequence: CASSDRGWGSIQYF.

CDR3 bases: TGTGCCAGCAGCTTGGAAGTGGGACCCTTCTCTGGGGCCAACGTCCTGACTTTC. Residues: CASSLEVGPFSGANVLTF. This sequence joins TRBV5-8 and TRBJ2-6; possibly TRBD1 or TRBD2 for D (5 bases each). The germline V gene has CDR1 SGHTS and CDR2 YDEGEE. The CDR3 runs to 18 residues. V was cut by 0 bases and J by 0 bases, with 13 bases left in between.